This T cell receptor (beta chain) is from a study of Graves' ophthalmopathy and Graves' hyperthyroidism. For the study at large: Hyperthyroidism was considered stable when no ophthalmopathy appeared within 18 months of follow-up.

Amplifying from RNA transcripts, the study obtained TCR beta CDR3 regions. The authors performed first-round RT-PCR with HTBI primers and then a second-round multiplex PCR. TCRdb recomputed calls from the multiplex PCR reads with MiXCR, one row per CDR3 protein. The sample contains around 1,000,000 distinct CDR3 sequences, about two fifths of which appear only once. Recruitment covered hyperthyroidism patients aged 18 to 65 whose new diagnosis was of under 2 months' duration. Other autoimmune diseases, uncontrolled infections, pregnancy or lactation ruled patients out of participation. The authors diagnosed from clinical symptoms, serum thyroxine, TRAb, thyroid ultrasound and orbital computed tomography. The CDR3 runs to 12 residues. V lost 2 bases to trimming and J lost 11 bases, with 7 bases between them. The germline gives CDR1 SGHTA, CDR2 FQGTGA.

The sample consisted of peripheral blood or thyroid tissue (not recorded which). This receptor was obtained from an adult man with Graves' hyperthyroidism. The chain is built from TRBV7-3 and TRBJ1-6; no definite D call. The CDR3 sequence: CASSLVRTPLHF. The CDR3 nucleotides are TGTGCCAGCAGCTTAGTACGGACACCCCTCCACTTT.